This TCR beta chain was retrieved from a study of blood T cell repertoires in COVID-19. Study at large: Spain, Italy and the United States supplied samples that represented acute and convalescent COVID-19. From T cells, B-cell-depleted T cells, or PBMCs came the material, which was cDNA or gDNA.

Per the study methods: Estimation of nucleated cell counts relied on the amplification of reference gene primers. Profiling relied on immunoSEQ multiplex PCR, and the TCRdb table lists in-frame clones only, not all of them. From that table come the V and J calls and clone size; the DNA was used to work out D and trimming. Here the sample spans some 220,000 clones, 80% to 85% being singletons. The TCR was taken from a woman aged 60 to 75 with acute or convalescent COVID-19. Sequences were obtained from peripheral blood.

The CDR3 DNA follows: TGTGCCAGTAGTATAGATCTCGTGTTTCGTACGCAGTATTTT. Encoded protein: CASSIDLVFRTQYF. J is TRBJ2-3 and V is TRBV19, with D uncertain. This CDR3 comprises 14 residues. The V gene lost 0 bases and the J gene lost 8 bases, with 12 bases spanning the gap. CDR1 is LNHDA, CDR2 SQIVND, per germline (reference sequence).